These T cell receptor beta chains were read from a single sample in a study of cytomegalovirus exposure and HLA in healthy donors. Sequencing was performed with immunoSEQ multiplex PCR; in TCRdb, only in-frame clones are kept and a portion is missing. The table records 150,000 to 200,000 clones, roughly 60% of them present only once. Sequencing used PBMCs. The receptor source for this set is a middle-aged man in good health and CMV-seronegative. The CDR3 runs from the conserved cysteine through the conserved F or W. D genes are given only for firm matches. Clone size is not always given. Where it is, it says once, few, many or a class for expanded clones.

CDR3 DNA: TGCAGCGTTGAACAGTCCTACGAGCAGTACTTC; CDR3 protein: CSVEQSYEQYF; V gene: TRBV29-1; clone size: NA; J gene: TRBJ2-7; D gene: NA
CDR3 DNA: TGCGCCAGCAGCGTCACTAGCGGGATCACAGATACGCAGTATTTT; CDR3 protein: CASSVTSGITDTQYF; V gene: TRBV5-1; clone size: NA; J gene: TRBJ2-3; D gene: TRBD2
CDR3 DNA: TGTGCCAGCAGTGGACTAGCGGGGGGTCCAAACAATGAGCAGTTCTTC; CDR3 protein: CASSGLAGGPNNEQFF; V gene: TRBV25-1; clone size: NA; J gene: TRBJ2-1; D gene: TRBD2
CDR3 DNA: TGTGCCAGCAGTTACGAGGCAGGGGCTAATTCACCCCTCCACTTT; CDR3 protein: CASSYEAGANSPLHF; V gene: TRBV6-5; clone size: few; J gene: TRBJ1-6; D gene: NA
CDR3 DNA: TGTGCCAGCAGTGAGACAGGAACAGAGACCCAGTACTTC; CDR3 protein: CASSETGTETQYF; V gene: TRBV2; clone size: NA; J gene: TRBJ2-5; D gene: NA
CDR3 DNA: TGTGCCAGTAGTATTCCTGGCGCAGGGGATGAAAAACTGTTTTTT; CDR3 protein: CASSIPGAGDEKLFF; V gene: TRBV19; clone size: NA; J gene: TRBJ1-4; D gene: NA
CDR3 DNA: TGTGCCAGCAGTCCCTCGGGACTAGGAGGAAACACCATATATTTT; CDR3 protein: CASSPSGLGGNTIYF; V gene: TRBV28; clone size: NA; J gene: TRBJ1-3; D gene: NA
CDR3 DNA: TGTGCCAGCAGCTCGAGCAGCGGGGGTCGCGACGAGCAGTACTTC; CDR3 protein: CASSSSSGGRDEQYF; V gene: TRBV7-9; clone size: few; J gene: TRBJ2-7; D gene: TRBD2
CDR3 DNA: TGTGCCAGCAGCTTATATTTGGGGAGCGGGGAAAAGAACACCGGGGAGCTGTTTTTT; CDR3 protein: CASSLYLGSGEKNTGELFF; V gene: TRBV11-1; clone size: NA; J gene: TRBJ2-2; D gene: TRBD2
CDR3 DNA: TGTGCCAGCAGTAGGACAGTAATGGGATCACCCCTCCACTTT; CDR3 protein: CASSRTVMGSPLHF; V gene: TRBV27; clone size: once; J gene: TRBJ1-6; D gene: NA
CDR3 DNA: TGTGCCAGCAGCTTAGGAGACGACCTACTAGCGGGAGTCTCCTACGAGCAGTACTTC; CDR3 protein: CASSLGDDLLAGVSYEQYF; V gene: TRBV7-8; clone size: NA; J gene: TRBJ2-7; D gene: TRBD2
CDR3 DNA: TGTGCCAGCAGAGGTAGCGGGACGGGGTTGGATACGCAGTATTTT; CDR3 protein: CASRGSGTGLDTQYF; V gene: TRBV6-1; clone size: few; J gene: TRBJ2-3; D gene: TRBD2
CDR3 DNA: TGTGCCTGGAGTCGCACGGGGTACGAGCAGTACTTC; CDR3 protein: CAWSRTGYEQYF; V gene: TRBV30; clone size: NA; J gene: TRBJ2-7; D gene: NA
CDR3 DNA: TGCGCCAGCAGCCGGACAGCGAACACTGAAGCTTTCTTT; CDR3 protein: CASSRTANTEAFF; V gene: TRBV4-3; clone size: NA; J gene: TRBJ1-1; D gene: NA
CDR3 DNA: TGTGCCAGCAGTCGGGGACTAGCGGGAGCACAAGAGACCCAGTACTTC; CDR3 protein: CASSRGLAGAQETQYF; V gene: TRBV27; clone size: NA; J gene: TRBJ2-5; D gene: TRBD2
CDR3 DNA: TGTGCCTGGAGTCCGTTTCTAGGTAGCAATCAGCCCCAGCATTTT; CDR3 protein: CAWSPFLGSNQPQHF; V gene: TRBV30; clone size: NA; J gene: TRBJ1-5; D gene: NA
CDR3 DNA: TGTGCCAGCAGGAAGGGGGGGCAAGGTGGCTACACCTTC; CDR3 protein: CASRKGGQGGYTF; V gene: TRBV6-5; clone size: few; J gene: TRBJ1-2; D gene: NA
CDR3 DNA: TGTGCCAGCAGTCTAGCGGGAGATAGCACAGATACGCAGTATTTT; CDR3 protein: CASSLAGDSTDTQYF; V gene: TRBV5-4; clone size: NA; J gene: TRBJ2-3; D gene: TRBD2
CDR3 DNA: TGTGCCAGCAGCCCGGGGGGGGGACAGGGGGCACCCGAGCAGTACTTC; CDR3 protein: CASSPGGGQGAPEQYF; V gene: TRBV11-3; clone size: NA; J gene: TRBJ2-7; D gene: TRBD1
CDR3 DNA: TGCGCCAGCAGCCAACAGACTAGCGGGGGGCCCCCGGCAGATACGCAGTATTTT; CDR3 protein: CASSQQTSGGPPADTQYF; V gene: TRBV4-1; clone size: NA; J gene: TRBJ2-3; D gene: TRBD2
CDR3 DNA: TGTGCCAGCAGCTTAGTGGGCAGGGAAAACATTCAGTACTTC; CDR3 protein: CASSLVGRENIQYF; V gene: TRBV7-9; clone size: NA; J gene: TRBJ2-4; D gene: NA
CDR3 DNA: TGTGCCAGCAGCTTGGTATTTCAAGAGACCCAGTACTTC; CDR3 protein: CASSLVFQETQYF; V gene: TRBV5-5; clone size: NA; J gene: TRBJ2-5; D gene: NA
CDR3 DNA: TGTGCCAGCAGACAACTTACAGTGATCTATGGCTACACCTTC; CDR3 protein: CASRQLTVIYGYTF; V gene: TRBV6-5; clone size: few; J gene: TRBJ1-2; D gene: NA
CDR3 DNA: TGTGCCTGGAGTGCCGGGGGACAGGGGATATCACCCCTCCACTTT; CDR3 protein: CAWSAGGQGISPLHF; V gene: TRBV30; clone size: NA; J gene: TRBJ1-6; D gene: TRBD1
CDR3 DNA: TGTGCTAGCAGTGGGGGGGGACTACAATACGAGCAGTACTTC; CDR3 protein: CASSGGGLQYEQYF; V gene: TRBV6-1; clone size: NA; J gene: TRBJ2-7; D gene: TRBD2
CDR3 DNA: TGTGCCAGCACGGCAGGGAACCAGCCCCAGCATTTT; CDR3 protein: CASTAGNQPQHF; V gene: TRBV6-1; clone size: NA; J gene: TRBJ1-5; D gene: NA
CDR3 DNA: TGTGCCAGCAAGACCGGGGGGGCTCGCCCGGAGCAGTACTTC; CDR3 protein: CASKTGGARPEQYF; V gene: TRBV7-2; clone size: NA; J gene: TRBJ2-5; D gene: TRBD2
CDR3 DNA: TGTGCCATCAGCTCAGGGATTTACAATGAGCAGTTCTTC; CDR3 protein: CAISSGIYNEQFF; V gene: TRBV19; clone size: NA; J gene: TRBJ2-1; D gene: NA
CDR3 DNA: TGTGCCAGCGGGGCTAACACAGGGCATCAGCCCCAGCATTTT; CDR3 protein: CASGANTGHQPQHF; V gene: TRBV2; clone size: NA; J gene: TRBJ1-5; D gene: NA